This TCR beta chain was sequenced during a study of blood T cells in healthy people across ages. In its sample, this clonotype was seen many times. PBMCs numbering at least 6 million were isolated per sample. This CDR3 is 14 amino acids long. Germline V CDR1 and CDR2: SGHDT, YYEEEE. Trimming removed 4 bases from V and 0 bases from J; junction bases left unmatched: 3. PCR was performed a second time for 7 to 11 cycles using a sample-barcoded 5' primer and a J-beta primer mix. Each CDR3 protein is one row after TCRdb ran MiXCR on the 5' RACE reads. The sample lists approximately 1.5 million distinct CDR3 sequences, roughly 32% seen once, with over 9% in the top ten.

The receptor was isolated from a woman aged 30 to 39 in good health. V gene TRBV5-6 combines with J gene TRBJ2-7; TRBD1 matches 8 bases. The specimen was blood. CDR3 loop: CASSQTGVSYEQYF. DNA for the CDR3: TGTGCCAGCAGCCAGACAGGGGTCTCCTACGAGCAGTACTTC.